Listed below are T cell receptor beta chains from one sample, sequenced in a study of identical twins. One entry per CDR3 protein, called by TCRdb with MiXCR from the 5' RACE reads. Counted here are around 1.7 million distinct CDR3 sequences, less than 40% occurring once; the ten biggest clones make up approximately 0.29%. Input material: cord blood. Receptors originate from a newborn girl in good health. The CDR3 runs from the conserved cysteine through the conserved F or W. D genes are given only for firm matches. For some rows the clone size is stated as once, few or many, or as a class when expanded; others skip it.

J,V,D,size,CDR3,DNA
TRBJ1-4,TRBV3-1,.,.,CASRQRAATNEKLFF,TGTGCCAGCAGGCAGCGGGCCGCAACTAATGAAAAACTGTTTTTT
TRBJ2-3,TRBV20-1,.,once,CSARDARDTDTQYF,TGCAGTGCTAGAGATGCCAGGGACACAGATACGCAGTATTTT
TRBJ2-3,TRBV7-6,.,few,CASSLGRGLADTQYF,TGTGCCAGCAGCTTAGGTCGGGGGTTGGCAGATACGCAGTATTTT
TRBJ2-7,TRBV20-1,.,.,CSAHYPGSSYEQYF,TGCAGTGCTCATTATCCAGGGAGCTCCTACGAGCAGTACTTC
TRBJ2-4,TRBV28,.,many,CASSLGRGPNPKVNIQYF,TGTGCCAGCAGTTTGGGGCGGGGGCCGAACCCCAAAGTAAACATTCAGTACTTC
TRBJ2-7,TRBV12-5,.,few,CASGLGREQYF,TGTGCTAGTGGTTTAGGTAGAGAGCAGTACTTC
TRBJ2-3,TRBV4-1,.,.,CASSQGFLSDTQYF,TGCGCCAGCAGCCAAGGCTTTCTGAGCGATACGCAGTATTTT
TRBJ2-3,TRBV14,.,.,CASSQQPKTDTQYF,TGTGCCAGCAGCCAGCAGCCTAAAACAGATACGCAGTATTTT
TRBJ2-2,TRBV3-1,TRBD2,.,CASSQDLLRGTIGGELFF,TGTGCCAGCAGCCAAGATTTGCTACGTGGGACTATCGGAGGGGAGCTGTTTTTT
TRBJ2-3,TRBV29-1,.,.,CSVERNRDTDTQYF,TGCAGCGTTGAAAGGAACAGGGACACAGATACGCAGTATTTT
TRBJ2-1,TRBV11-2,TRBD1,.,CASSPIAGTGPYNEQFF,TGTGCCAGCAGCCCAATAGCCGGGACAGGGCCTTACAATGAGCAGTTCTTC
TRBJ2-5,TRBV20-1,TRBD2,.,CSAAGLAVRENQYF,TGCAGTGCCGCCGGACTAGCCGTCCGGGAGAACCAGTACTTC
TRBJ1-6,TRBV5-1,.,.,CASSSPITGSGNSPLHF,TGCGCCAGCAGCTCACCTATAACGGGCTCCGGTAATTCACCCCTCCACTTT
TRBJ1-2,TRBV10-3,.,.,CAIGLALVTGNYGYTF,TGTGCCATCGGTCTTGCCCTGGTAACCGGGAACTATGGCTACACCTTC
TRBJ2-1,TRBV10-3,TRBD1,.,CAISESERQGNEQFF,TGTGCCATCAGTGAGTCAGAGCGACAGGGGAATGAGCAGTTCTTC
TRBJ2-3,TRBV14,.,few,CASSPTTSRADTQYF,TGTGCCAGCAGCCCGACCACTTCTAGGGCAGATACGCAGTATTTT
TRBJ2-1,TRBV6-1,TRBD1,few,CASKSSGTGRDNEQFF,TGTGCCAGCAAATCATCCGGGACAGGGAGGGACAATGAGCAGTTCTTC
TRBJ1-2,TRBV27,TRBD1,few,CASSFGGQGYGYTF,TGTGCCAGCAGTTTCGGCGGACAGGGCTATGGCTACACCTTC
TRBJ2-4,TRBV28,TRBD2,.,CASRGPGLAGDWSKNIQYF,TGTGCCAGCAGGGGGCCGGGACTAGCGGGAGATTGGTCCAAAAACATTCAGTACTTC
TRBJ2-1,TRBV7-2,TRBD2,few,CASSLDSAGGYNEQFF,TGTGCCAGCAGCTTAGATTCGGCGGGGGGTTACAATGAGCAGTTCTTC
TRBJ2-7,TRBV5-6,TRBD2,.,CASSLRLAGVFYYEQYF,TGTGCCAGCAGCTTGCGACTTGCGGGGGTATTCTACTACGAGCAGTACTTC
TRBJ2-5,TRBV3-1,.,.,CASSQERVRETQYF,TGTGCCAGCAGCCAAGAACGAGTCCGAGAGACCCAGTACTTC
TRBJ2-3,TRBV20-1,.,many,CSARTDTQYF,TGCAGTGCTAGGACAGATACGCAGTATTTT
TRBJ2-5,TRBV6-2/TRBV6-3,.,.,CASSYPHTVAAVLDNEQYF,TGTGCCAGCAGTTACCCCCACACCGTAGCGGCGGTCCTCGACAATGAGCAGTACTTC
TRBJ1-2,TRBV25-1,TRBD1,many,CASSESGRGNYGYTF,TGTGCCAGCAGTGAATCTGGCAGGGGGAACTATGGCTACACCTTC
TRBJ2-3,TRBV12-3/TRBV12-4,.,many,CASTLWVGTDTQYF,TGTGCCAGCACCCTCTGGGTAGGCACAGATACGCAGTATTTT
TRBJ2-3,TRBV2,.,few,CAREKADTQYF,TGTGCCCGGGAAAAAGCGGATACGCAGTATTTT
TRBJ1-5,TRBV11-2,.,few,CASSSGIGNQPQHF,TGTGCCAGCAGCTCGGGTATCGGTAATCAGCCCCAGCATTTT
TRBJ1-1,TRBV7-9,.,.,CASSPPQGRANTEAFF,TGTGCCAGCAGCCCACCGCAGGGAAGGGCGAACACTGAAGCTTTCTTT
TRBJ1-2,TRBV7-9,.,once,CASSLGQGGRNGYTF,TGTGCCAGCAGCTTAGGGCAGGGTGGACGGAATGGCTACACCTTC
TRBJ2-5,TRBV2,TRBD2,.,CASSEVGGGATNEQYF,TGTGCCAGCAGTGAAGTTGGCGGGGGGGCCACAAATGAGCAGTACTTC
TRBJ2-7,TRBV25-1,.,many,CASSATRYEQYF,TGTGCCAGCAGTGCAACTAGGTACGAGCAGTACTTC
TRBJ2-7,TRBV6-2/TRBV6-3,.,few,CASSSTSIEQYF,TGTGCCAGCAGTTCGACTAGTATCGAGCAGTACTTC
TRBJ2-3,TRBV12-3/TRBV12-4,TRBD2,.,CASRAGGYPDTQYF,TGTGCCAGCAGAGCGGGGGGGTACCCAGATACGCAGTATTTT
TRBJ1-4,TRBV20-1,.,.,CSARKAENEKLFF,TGCAGTGCTAGAAAGGCTGAGAATGAAAAACTGTTTTTT
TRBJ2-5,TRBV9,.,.,CASSALGGKETQYF,TGTGCCAGCAGCGCCCTAGGCGGTAAAGAGACCCAGTACTTC
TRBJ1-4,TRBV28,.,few,CASRKAPRREKLFF,TGTGCCAGCCGTAAAGCCCCCCGGAGGGAAAAACTGTTTTTT
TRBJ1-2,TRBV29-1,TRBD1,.,CSVERTGKGYTF,TGCAGCGTGGAAAGGACAGGGAAGGGCTACACCTTC
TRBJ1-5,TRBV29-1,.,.,CSVELQGQPQHF,TGCAGCGTTGAGCTTCAGGGTCAGCCCCAGCATTTT
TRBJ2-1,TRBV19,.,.,CASSIDLSESSYNEQFF,TGTGCCAGTAGTATAGATCTGTCGGAGAGCTCCTACAATGAGCAGTTCTTC
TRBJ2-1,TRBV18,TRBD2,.,CASSPLGLAGDSSYNEQFF,TGTGCCAGCTCACCCCTGGGACTAGCGGGGGATAGCTCCTACAATGAGCAGTTCTTC
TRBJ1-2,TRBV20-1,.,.,CSAISRGLYGYTF,TGCAGTGCTATTAGTCGGGGACTATATGGCTACACCTTC
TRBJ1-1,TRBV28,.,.,CASSLARGPSMNTEAFF,TGTGCCAGCAGTTTAGCACGGGGACCGTCCATGAACACTGAAGCTTTCTTT
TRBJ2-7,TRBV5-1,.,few,CASSLTLAPREQYF,TGCGCCAGCAGCTTGACCCTAGCCCCCCGCGAGCAGTACTTC
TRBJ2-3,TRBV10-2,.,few,CASGSTQYF,TGCGCCAGCGGAAGTACGCAGTATTTT
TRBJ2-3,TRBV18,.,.,CASPYSTDTQYF,TGTGCCTCACCGTACAGCACAGATACGCAGTATTTT
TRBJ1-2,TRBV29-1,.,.,CSVEQRGGDYGYTF,TGCAGCGTTGAACAGCGGGGGGGCGACTATGGCTACACCTTC